The 26 T cell receptor beta chains below were found in one sample sequenced in a study of blood T cell repertoires in COVID-19. Profiling relied on immunoSEQ multiplex PCR, and the TCRdb table lists in-frame clones only, not all of them. The sample contains a few hundred thousand clones, about 90% of which appear only once. Material for sequencing was peripheral blood. These receptors came from a woman in her forties with acute or convalescent COVID-19.

This clone was seen just once. Germline and junction disagree at one end, which may indicate a read error. J is TRBJ1-3 and V is TRBV12-3 or TRBV12-4; D is unclear. There are 13 residues in the CDR3. CDR3 nucleotide sequence: TGTGCCAACAGTTTAGGTCTGGGAAACACCATATATTTT. Its translation is CANSLGLGNTIYF.

The chain has TRBV18 and TRBJ2-2, with a tentative D call TRBD2 (5 bases). The length of the CDR3 is 13 residues. V lost 2 bases to trimming and J lost 6 bases, with 7 bases between them. CDR1 is KGHSH, CDR2 LQKENI, per germline. CDR3: CASSPSSPGELFF. The CDR3 region has the DNA TGTGCCAGCTCACCATCTAGCCCCGGGGAGCTGTTTTTT.

V is TRBV19 and J is TRBJ1-3, with D uncertain. V was clipped by 3 bases and J by 2 bases, with 11 bases between them. There are 15 residues in the CDR3. Germline CDR1 and CDR2: LNHDA and SQIVND (reference sequence). The CDR3 DNA follows: TGTGCCAGTAGTATCACGCTCGGGACTGGAAACACCATATATTTT. Amino acid sequence: CASSITLGTGNTIYF.

The V and J genes are TRBV19 and TRBJ1-2; 8 bases agree with TRBD1. The J segment lost 4 bases and the V segment lost 7 bases, leaving 5 bases of the junction unmatched. This CDR3 contains 13 residues. Germline loops: CDR1 LNHDA, CDR2 SQIVND (reference sequence). Here the CDR3 reads CASTPTGAYGYTF. The CDR3, as DNA: TGTGCCAGTACTCCGACAGGGGCCTATGGCTACACCTTC.

The chain recombines TRBV27 with TRBJ2-7; no clear D. V was pared by 3 bases and J by 0 bases, with 15 bases between. The CDR3 runs to 16 residues. Germline V CDR1 and CDR2: MNHEY, SMNVEV (reference sequence). In DNA form, the CDR3 reads TGTGCCAGCAGTTTGAGTAGTCGCCTGAGCTCCTACGAGCAGTACGTC. Protein: CASSLSSRLSSYEQYV.

The chain links TRBV27 to TRBJ1-2; no clear D. CDR3 length: 12 amino acids. V dropped 5 bases and J dropped 1 base, with 5 bases sitting between them. Per the germline V gene, CDR1 is MNHEY and CDR2 is SMNVEV (reference sequence). Written as DNA, the CDR3 is TGTGCCAGCAGTGCCGGTAACTATGGCTACACCTTC. Protein product: CASSAGNYGYTF.

The genes are TRBV11-2 and TRBJ1-1; unclear D gene. The V gene's germline CDR1 is SGHAT and CDR2 FQNNGV. This CDR3 has 17 amino acids. Trimming stripped 0 bases from V and 0 bases from J, with 14 bases between. CDR3: CASSLDQVDMLNTEAFF. The CDR3 nucleotides read TGTGCCAGCAGCTTAGATCAAGTAGACATGTTGAACACTGAAGCTTTCTTT. The complete variable domain, with remaining parts taken from reference TRBV11-2 and TRBJ1-1, reads EAGVAQSPRYKIIEKRQSVAFWCNPISGHATLYWYQQILGQGPKLLIQFQNNGVVDDSQLPKDRFSAERLKGVDSTLKIQPAKLEDSAVYLCASSLDQVDMLNTEAFFGQGTRLTVV.

The chain has TRBV6-5 and TRBJ2-3; D remains unclear. The germline CDR1 and CDR2 sequences are MNHEY and SVGAGI. The CDR3 runs 12 residues. The V end was cut by 4 bases, the J end by 2 bases, with 4 bases between. This CDR3 reads CASSSHTDTQYF. The CDR3, as DNA: TGTGCCAGCAGTTCCCACACAGATACGCAGTATTTT.

The chain has TRBV30 and TRBJ1-5; 7 nucleotides agree with TRBD1. From germline, CDR1 is GTSNPN and CDR2 SVGIG (reference sequence). The V gene end was trimmed by 1 base and the J gene end by 6 bases; junction bases not matched to a gene: 6. The CDR3 is 14 residues long. CDR3 nucleotides: TGTGCCTGGAGTGAAGGGGGCGCGTTTCAGCCCCAGCATTTT. It is translated as CAWSEGGAFQPQHF.

The V gene is TRBV18, the J gene TRBJ1-3; 8 nucleotides agree with TRBD1. The CDR3 loop spans 17 amino acids. V was pared by 2 bases and J by 0 bases, with 6 bases of the junction left unmatched. Germline-derived CDR1 and CDR2 are KGHSH and LQKENI. The CDR3 protein is CASSPMTGDDSGNTIYF. The CDR3 nucleotides are TGTGCCAGCTCACCAATGACAGGGGACGACTCTGGAAACACCATATATTTT. Based on the CDR3 plus reference TRBV18 and TRBJ1-3, the full variable domain is NAGVMQNPRHLVRRRGQEARLRCSPMKGHSHVYWYRQLPEEGLKFMVYLQKENIIDESGMPKERFSAEFPKEGPSILRIQQVVRGDSAAYFCASSPMTGDDSGNTIYFGEGSWLTVV.

The V gene is TRBV5-1, the J gene TRBJ1-2; 7 nucleotides match TRBD1. CDR1 SGHRS and CDR2 YFSETQ come from the germline V gene. V lost 0 bases, J lost 6 bases, and 8 bases stayed unmatched. The CDR3 sequence is 15 residues long. This CDR3 reads CASSLAGRGENGYTF. CDR3 nucleotide sequence: TGCGCCAGCAGCTTGGCCGGCAGGGGGGAAAATGGCTACACCTTC.

The chain employs TRBV4-1 and TRBJ1-2; a weak D match, TRBD1 (5 bases). V was cut by 2 bases and J by 4 bases, with 17 bases left in between. CDR3 length: 16 amino acids. Germline V gives CDR1 MGHRA, CDR2 YSYEKL. CDR3 loop: CASSQSPAGGGYGYTF. The CDR3, as DNA: TGCGCCAGCAGCCAAAGCCCAGCCGGGGGAGGCTATGGCTACACCTTC.

The chain couples TRBV5-1 to TRBJ2-3; 11 nucleotides match TRBD2. CDR3 length: 16 residues. The germline V gene encodes CDR1 SGHRS and CDR2 YFSETQ. J was trimmed by 2 bases and V by 2 bases; bases with no gene match: 4. CDR3 sequence: CASSLPSGGNTDTQYF. The CDR3 DNA follows: TGCGCCAGCAGCTTACCTAGCGGGGGGAACACAGATACGCAGTATTTT.

The genes are TRBV9 and TRBJ1-1; no clear D gene. Trimming took off 5 bases at V and 12 bases at J, with 17 bases between the two ends. Germline CDR1 reads SGDLS; CDR2 reads YYNGEE. This CDR3 spans 12 amino acids. This CDR3 is CASSLREPTPFF. CDR3 sequence (DNA): TGTGCCAGCAGTCTCCGGGAACCTACGCCTTTCTTT.

This sequence joins TRBV7-8 and TRBJ1-6; TRBD1 agrees at 7 bases. This CDR3 contains 15 residues. Germline-derived CDR1 and CDR2 are SGHVS and FQNEAQ. Unmatched junction bases numbered 9, after V lost 5 bases and J lost 8 bases. CDR3 protein: CASSTTGVGYSPLHF. The CDR3, as DNA: TGTGCCAGCAGCACCACAGGGGTTGGTTATTCACCCCTCCACTTT.

The chain joins TRBV10-3 to TRBJ1-1; D possibly corresponds to TRBD1 (6 bases). Germline V lookup: CDR1 ENHRY, CDR2 SYGVKD. V was cut by 6 bases and J by 4 bases, with 21 bases left in between. The CDR3 consists of 16 residues. Here the CDR3 reads CAISSGVEGRGTEAFF. The DNA of the CDR3 is TGTGCCATCAGCTCAGGGGTAGAGGGCCGAGGCACTGAAGCTTTCTTT.

This clone was observed a few times. The chain has TRBV5-5 and TRBJ1-2, with 7 bases identical to TRBD1. CDR3 length: 15 residues. Germline V gene sequence: CDR1 SGHKS, CDR2 YYEKEE (reference sequence). V lost 4 bases to trimming and J lost 4 bases; unmatched junction nucleotides: 10. The CDR3 sequence is CASSPIDRASYGYTF. The CDR3 bases are TGTGCCAGCAGCCCCATTGACAGGGCAAGCTATGGCTACACCTTC.

The chain uses TRBV2 and TRBJ1-5; no clear D. From germline, CDR1 is SNHLY and CDR2 FYNNEI. This CDR3 contains 16 residues. V shed 4 bases and J shed 0 bases, with 13 bases lying between them. CDR3 residues: CASSGHSEISNQPQHF. The CDR3 bases are TGTGCCAGCAGTGGGCACAGTGAAATTAGCAATCAGCCCCAGCATTTT.

The chain recombines TRBV6-5 with TRBJ2-5; D is perhaps TRBD2 (6 bases). V shed 6 bases and J shed 1 base, with 9 bases lying between them. This CDR3 comprises 13 residues. Germline V gene data show CDR1 as MNHEY and CDR2 as SVGAGI. CDR3 in DNA: TGTGCCAGCAGGCGGGATATCCAAGAGACCCAGTACTTC. Translation: CASRRDIQETQYF.

The genes are TRBV7-2 and TRBJ2-1; tentative D call: TRBD2 (6 bases). The CDR3 runs to 15 residues. V dropped 3 bases and J dropped 0 bases, with 9 bases sitting between them. Germline V gives CDR1 SGHTA, CDR2 FQGNSA. The CDR3 bases are TGTGCCAGCAGCTTTGGGGGGAGCTCCTACAATGAGCAGTTCTTC. Its translation: CASSFGGSSYNEQFF.

This rearrangement joins TRBV10-3 to TRBJ1-1; unclear D gene. This CDR3 region has 14 residues. V shed 2 bases and J shed 1 base, with 8 bases lying between them. CDR1 and CDR2 (germline): ENHRY, SYGVKD. Here the CDR3 reads CAISEAGGNTEAFF. CDR3 DNA: TGTGCCATCAGTGAGGCGGGTGGGAACACTGAAGCTTTCTTT.

The chain carries TRBV5-1 and TRBJ1-1, with 8 positions matching TRBD1. J lost 0 bases, V lost 4 bases, and 5 bases had no gene match. The CDR3 runs 15 residues. Germline V gene data show CDR1 as SGHRS and CDR2 as YFSETQ. CDR3 sequence reads: CASSIPQGVNTEAFF. CDR3 sequence (DNA): TGCGCCAGCAGCATACCACAGGGGGTGAACACTGAAGCTTTCTTT.

The V gene is TRBV7-9, the J gene TRBJ1-2; D unresolved. Per the germline V gene, CDR1 is SEHNR and CDR2 is FQNEAQ (reference sequence). V was cut by 5 bases and J by 8 bases, with 9 bases left in between. This CDR3 is built from 11 residues. Written as DNA, the CDR3 is TGTGCCAGCAGCACCAGGAAGGGCTACACCTTC. Translated: CASSTRKGYTF.

The gene calls are TRBV19 and TRBJ1-5; 9 nucleotides line up with TRBD1. CDR1 LNHDA and CDR2 SQIVND come from the germline V gene (reference sequence). This CDR3 contains 14 residues. V gave up 3 bases and J gave up 9 bases; unmatched junction bases: 6. The CDR3 loop is CASSISGTGMPQHF. Written as DNA, the CDR3 is TGTGCCAGTAGTATCTCTGGGACAGGGATGCCCCAGCATTTT.

This sequence joins TRBV6-1 and TRBJ1-2, with unresolved D. Per germline, CDR1 MNHNS and CDR2 SASEGT. The CDR3 loop spans 12 amino acids. V lost 11 bases to trimming and J lost 3 bases, with 13 bases between them. The CDR3 nucleotides are TGTGCCTTGAGGGCATCGGACTATGGCTACACCTTC. Its translation is CALRASDYGYTF.

Here the CDR3 DNA reads TGTGCCAGTAGTGTGATAGCGGACCCTATAAACGAGCAGTTCTTC. This sequence encodes CASSVIADPINEQFF. V usage is TRBV19 and J usage is TRBJ2-1; TRBD2 is a possible D gene (6 bases). CDR1 and CDR2 from the germline V gene are LNHDA and SQIVND (reference sequence). The CDR3 sequence is 15 residues long. The germline V and J ends were trimmed by 5 bases and 10 bases, with 21 bases remaining between them.